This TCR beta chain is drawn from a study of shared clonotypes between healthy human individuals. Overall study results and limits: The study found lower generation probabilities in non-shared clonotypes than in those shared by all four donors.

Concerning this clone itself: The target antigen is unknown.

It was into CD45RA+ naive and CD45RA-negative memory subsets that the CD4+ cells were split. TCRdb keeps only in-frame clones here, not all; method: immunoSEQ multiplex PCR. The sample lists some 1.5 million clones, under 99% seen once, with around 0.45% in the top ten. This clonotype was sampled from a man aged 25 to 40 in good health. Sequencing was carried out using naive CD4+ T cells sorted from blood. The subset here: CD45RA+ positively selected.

The CDR3 sequence: CASSDWNTGELFF. CDR3 coding DNA: TGCGCCAGCAGTGACTGGAACACCGGGGAGCTGTTTTTT. This chain joins TRBV10-2 and TRBJ2-2; D unresolved. This CDR3 has 13 residues. Germline lookup yields CDR1 WSHSY and CDR2 SAAADI. Trimming left V 3 bases short and J 1 base short, with 3 bases between.